The 13 T cell receptor beta chains reported below all come from one sample, sequenced in a study of tumor-infiltrating lymphocytes in localized non-small cell lung cancer. Produced via immunoSEQ multiplex PCR; TCRdb's table is partial and in-frame only. The table shows 9,500 to 13,000 clones, with around 76% occurring only once. Sequencing used uninvolved lung tissue not adjacent to the tumor. The source is a human donor with non-small cell lung cancer.

The CDR3 protein is CASSVDGYSNQPQHF. The CDR3 DNA is TGTGCCAGCAGCGTAGACGGATATAGCAATCAGCCCCAGCATTTT. The chain uses TRBV9 and TRBJ1-5; D uncertain. Germline assignment: CDR1 SGDLS and CDR2 YYNGEE. The CDR3 covers 15 residues. Trimming pared 0 bases from V and 0 bases from J, leaving 7 bases between.

The chain links TRBV30 to TRBJ1-1, with D unclear. The length of the CDR3 is 13 residues. The V and J ends lost 0 bases and 4 bases respectively, with 9 bases between them. Germline V CDR1 and CDR2: GTSNPN, SVGIG (reference sequence). The CDR3 region is CAWSVGPGTEAFF. The CDR3 DNA sequence: TGTGCCTGGAGTGTAGGACCGGGCACTGAAGCTTTCTTT. Full variable domain (outside the CDR3, taken from reference TRBV30 and TRBJ1-1): SQTIHQWPATLVQPVGSPLSLECTVEGTSNPNLYWYRQAAGRGLQLLFYSVGIGQISSEVPQNLSASRPQDRQFILSSKKLLLSDSGFYLCAWSVGPGTEAFFGQGTRLTVV.

The V and J genes are TRBV6-1 and TRBJ1-1; TRBD1 is a possible D gene (5 bases). Germline lookup yields CDR1 MNHNS and CDR2 SASEGT. Trimming took off 4 bases at V and 4 bases at J, with 19 bases between the two ends. The CDR3 length is 16 residues. The CDR3 DNA reads TGTGCCAGCAGTGCCTCGGCAGGGCCTGCTGTCACTGAAGCTTTCTTT. Protein sequence: CASSASAGPAVTEAFF.

The chain recombines TRBV4-1 with TRBJ1-4, with a possible D match to TRBD1 (5 bases). CDR1 and CDR2 from the germline V gene are MGHRA and YSYEKL. This CDR3 has 15 amino acids. The V gene lost 3 bases and the J gene lost 2 bases, with 10 bases spanning the gap. Here the CDR3 reads CASSQKQATNEKLFF. CDR3 sequence (DNA): TGCGCCAGCAGCCAGAAACAGGCGACTAATGAAAAACTGTTTTTT.

This sequence joins TRBV4-3 and TRBJ1-2; 7 nucleotides align to TRBD1. Trimming removed 4 bases from V and 4 bases from J; junction bases left unmatched: 9. This CDR3 region has 15 residues. The V gene's germline CDR1 is LGHNA and CDR2 YSLEER. In DNA, the CDR3 is TGCGCCAGCAGCCGGCACCAGGGGGTGGGCTATGGCTACACCTTC. It is translated as CASSRHQGVGYGYTF.

The chain combines TRBV7-9 with TRBJ2-2; unclear D gene. CDR1 SEHNR and CDR2 FQNEAQ come from the germline V gene (reference sequence). With 0 bases removed from V and 7 bases from J, the gap between germline ends came to 3 bases. The CDR3 totals 12 residues. CDR3 sequence: CASSLAVGELFF. The DNA for the CDR3 is TGTGCCAGCAGCTTAGCTGTCGGGGAGCTGTTTTTT.

The chain uses TRBV2 and TRBJ1-1; unclear D gene. The V end was cut by 6 bases, the J end by 7 bases, with 18 bases between. This CDR3 is built from 14 residues. The germline V gene encodes CDR1 SNHLY and CDR2 FYNNEI. CDR3 in amino acids: CASSAPGEPFEAFF. CDR3 nucleotides: TGTGCCAGCAGCGCACCGGGAGAACCGTTTGAAGCTTTCTTT.

The chain uses TRBV5-1 and TRBJ1-2; tentatively, D is TRBD1 (6 bases). The CDR3 runs 18 residues. Germline CDR1 and CDR2: SGHRS and YFSETQ. V gave up 4 bases and J gave up 4 bases, with 26 bases separating them. The CDR3 is CASSQRTALNPQGYGYTF. The CDR3 coding sequence is TGCGCCAGCAGCCAAAGGACAGCTCTCAATCCCCAGGGCTATGGCTACACCTTC.

CDR3 sequence: CAWSLRSGAAFF. In DNA form, the CDR3 reads TGTGCCTGGAGCTTGAGGTCGGGCGCAGCTTTCTTT. The gene calls are TRBV30 and TRBJ1-1; D remains unclear. Between the trimmed V and J ends, which lost 3 bases and 10 bases, there was a span of 15 bases. Germline V gives CDR1 GTSNPN, CDR2 SVGIG (reference sequence). CDR3 length: 12 residues. The variable domain in full, with the rest retrieved from reference TRBV30 and TRBJ1-1, is SQTIHQWPATLVQPVGSPLSLECTVEGTSNPNLYWYRQAAGRGLQLLFYSVGIGQISSEVPQNLSASRPQDRQFILSSKKLLLSDSGFYLCAWSLRSGAAFFGQGTRLTVV.

CDR3: CASSLSGGGNTIYF. CDR3 nucleotides: TGTGCCAGCAGCCTGAGCGGGGGTGGAAACACCATATATTTT. The chain couples TRBV7-2 to TRBJ1-3; D perhaps matches TRBD1 (5 bases). CDR1 is SGHTA, CDR2 FQGNSA, per germline. Trimming removed 5 bases from V and 3 bases from J, with 11 bases in between. The CDR3 totals 14 residues.

The chain joins TRBV28 to TRBJ2-7; 8 positions match TRBD2. V shed 6 bases and J 2 bases; nucleotides not matched to a gene: 9. In germline, CDR1 is MDHEN, CDR2 SYDVKM. The CDR3 length is 15 residues. The CDR3 is CASREGTSVPYEQYF. As DNA, the CDR3 is TGTGCCAGCAGGGAAGGGACTAGTGTTCCCTACGAGCAGTACTTC. The full variable domain, in which reference TRBV28 and TRBJ2-7 provide the parts outside the CDR3, is DVKVTQSSRYLVKRTGEKVFLECVQDMDHENMFWYRQDPGLGLRLIYFSYDVKMKEKGDIPEGYSVSREKKERFSLILESASTNQTSMYLCASREGTSVPYEQYFGPGTRLTVT.

The V call is TRBV7-9, the J call TRBJ1-1; 10 positions match TRBD1. This CDR3 has 16 amino acids. J was trimmed by 5 bases and V by 4 bases; bases with no gene match: 10. Germline CDR1 is SEHNR and CDR2 is FQNEAQ (reference sequence). CDR3 residues: CASSSRDRGRSTEAFF. The CDR3 DNA reads TGTGCCAGCAGCTCCAGAGACAGGGGGCGCAGTACTGAAGCTTTCTTT. Using reference TRBV7-9 and TRBJ1-1 for the parts outside the CDR3, the full variable domain is DTGVSQNPRHKITKRGQNVTFRCDPISEHNRLYWYRQTLGQGPEFLTYFQNEAQLEKSRLLSDRFSAERPKGSFSTLEIQRTEQGDSAMYLCASSSRDRGRSTEAFFGQGTRLTVV.

The CDR3: CASSLALTAGDEQFF. The CDR3 DNA sequence: TGTGCCAGCAGCTTAGCACTCACCGCTGGGGATGAGCAGTTCTTC. This chain joins TRBV7-2 and TRBJ2-1; no reliable D call. This CDR3 is built from 15 residues. Trimming cost V 0 bases and J 8 bases, with 14 bases left between them. The germline V gene has CDR1 SGHTA and CDR2 FQGNSA.